These 2 T cell receptor beta chains were all obtained from the same sample, sequenced in a study of T cells in tumors after PD-1 blockade. Here immunoSEQ multiplex PCR was the method, and the copy in TCRdb shows in-frame clones only, minus some. The data show 14,000 or so clones, over 80% seen once. The input for sequencing was PBMCs, taken after anti-PD-1 treatment. Receptors were obtained from a human donor with basal cell carcinoma.

The count of this clone is one. The chain links TRBV6-5 to TRBJ2-7; 7 bases are shared with TRBD2. V was pared by 7 bases and J by 3 bases, with 12 bases of the junction left unmatched. The CDR3 runs to 15 residues. Per germline, CDR1 MNHEY and CDR2 SVGAGI. The CDR3 here is CASTLKAGVLYEQYF. DNA for the CDR3: TGTGCCAGCACCTTAAAGGCGGGAGTCCTCTACGAGCAGTACTTC.

J is TRBJ1-2 and V is TRBV2; TRBD1 is a possible D gene (5 bases). CDR1 is SNHLY, CDR2 FYNNEI, per germline. The V end was cut by 7 bases, the J end by 7 bases, with 13 bases between. This CDR3 has 12 amino acids. CDR3 loop: CASTGPGPGYTF. The CDR3 nucleotides read TGTGCCAGCACAGGGCCGGGCCCTGGCTACACCTTC. The full variable domain, in which reference TRBV2 and TRBJ1-2 provide the parts outside the CDR3, is EPEVTQTPSHQVTQMGQEVILRCVPISNHLYFYWYRQILGQKVEFLVSFYNNEISEKSEIFDDQFSVERPDGSNFTLKIRSTKLEDSAMYFCASTGPGPGYTFGSGTRLTVV.